The 25 T cell receptor beta chains below were found in one sample sequenced in a study of cytomegalovirus exposure and HLA in healthy donors. Researchers ran the PCR with 60 Vbeta and 13 Jbeta primers. The data were produced by immunoSEQ multiplex PCR, yet TCRdb's version contains in-frame clones alone and is incomplete. The sample table sets out about 160,000 clones. Specimen: PBMCs. Source of these receptors: a man aged 25 to 45 in good health and CMV-seronegative.

The V gene is TRBV18, the J gene TRBJ1-2, with TRBD1 as a possible D gene (6 bases). The CDR3 has 16 amino acids. Trimming took off 3 bases at V and 8 bases at J, with 22 bases between the two ends. Germline V lookup: CDR1 KGHSH, CDR2 LQKENI. The CDR3 here is CASSPDHGQSVEGYTF. CDR3 in DNA: TGTGCCAGCTCACCCGATCACGGACAGAGCGTGGAGGGCTACACCTTC.

The chain links TRBV20-1 to TRBJ1-2; D is uncertain. The CDR3 is 9 residues long. V lost 3 bases and J lost 7, with 3 bases in between. CDR1 is DFQATT and CDR2 is SNEGSKA in the germline V gene (reference sequence). Written as DNA, the CDR3 is TGCAGTGCTAGGAGTGGCTACACCTTC. Amino acid sequence: CSARSGYTF.

The rearrangement joins TRBV18 to TRBJ1-1; 10 nucleotides agree with TRBD1. Trimming cost V 4 bases and J 7 bases; bases outside gene matches: 9. The CDR3 extends over 15 amino acids. Germline loops: CDR1 KGHSH, CDR2 LQKENI. DNA of the CDR3: TGTGCCAGCTCACGGATAGGGACAGGGGATGATGAAGCTTTCTTT. Protein: CASSRIGTGDDEAFF.

The chain links TRBV19 to TRBJ1-5; possible D gene TRBD1, 5 bases. The CDR3 is 14 residues long. Germline V gene sequence: CDR1 LNHDA, CDR2 SQIVND (reference sequence). Trimming took off 5 bases at V and 6 bases at J, with 14 bases between the two ends. The CDR3 protein is CASSHQGSRQPQHF. As DNA, the CDR3 is TGTGCCAGTAGTCATCAGGGAAGTCGTCAGCCCCAGCATTTT. Full variable domain (outside the CDR3, taken from reference TRBV19 and TRBJ1-5): DGGITQSPKYLFRKEGQNVTLSCEQNLNHDAMYWYRQDPGQGLRLIYYSQIVNDFQKGDIAEGYSVSREKKESFPLTVTSAQKNPTAFYLCASSHQGSRQPQHFGDGTRLSIL.

The chain employs TRBV4-3 and TRBJ1-4, with TRBD1 matching 7 bases. CDR1 and CDR2 (germline): LGHNA, YSLEER. The CDR3 covers 18 residues. Trimming took 2 bases from V and 6 from J; bases not matched to a gene: 15. The CDR3 reads CASSQQTTTGTAYEKLFF. The CDR3 nucleotides are TGCGCCAGCAGCCAACAAACCACCACCGGGACAGCGTATGAAAAACTGTTTTTT.

The chain carries TRBV29-1 and TRBJ1-2; TRBD1 aligns across 10 bases. CDR1 and CDR2 (germline): SQVTM, ANQGSEA. The J segment lost 4 bases and the V segment lost 5 bases, leaving 7 bases of the junction unmatched. The CDR3 loop spans 14 amino acids. CDR3 sequence reads: CSVNRDRGTYGYTF. As DNA, the CDR3 is TGCAGCGTTAATCGGGACAGGGGAACCTATGGCTACACCTTC.

The V and J genes are TRBV11-1 and TRBJ2-5, with TRBD2 matching 10 bases. The ends lost 1 base at V and 5 bases at J; junction bases unmatched: 4. The length of the CDR3 is 15 residues. Germline values: CDR1 SGHAT, CDR2 FQDESV (reference sequence). The DNA for the CDR3 is TGTGCCAGCAGCTTAGAACTAGCGGGAATGGAGACCCAGTACTTC. Residues: CASSLELAGMETQYF.

The chain has TRBV5-1 and TRBJ2-3; the D is unclear. In germline, CDR1 is SGHRS, CDR2 YFSETQ. The CDR3 loop spans 13 amino acids. The V gene lost 2 bases and the J gene lost 5 bases, with 9 bases spanning the gap. The CDR3 is CASSFQRGDTQYF. As DNA, the CDR3 is TGCGCCAGCAGCTTCCAGCGAGGAGATACGCAGTATTTT. Based on the CDR3 plus reference TRBV5-1 and TRBJ2-3, the full variable domain is KAGVTQTPRYLIKTRGQQVTLSCSPISGHRSVSWYQQTPGQGLQFLFEYFSETQRNKGNFPGRFSGRQFSNSRSEMNVSTLELGDSALYLCASSFQRGDTQYFGPGTRLTVL.

The chain uses TRBV6-9 and TRBJ2-1; 8 bases map to TRBD2. The germline CDR1 and CDR2 sequences are MNHGY and SVAAGI. The J segment lost 5 bases and the V segment lost 4 bases, leaving 10 bases of the junction unmatched. CDR3 size: 16 residues. Here the CDR3 DNA reads TGTGCCAGCAGTTCCCACAGCGGGGGTTCTAACAATGAGCAGTTCTTC. It yields the protein CASSSHSGGSNNEQFF.

The chain recombines TRBV6-5 with TRBJ2-1; D unresolved. The length of the CDR3 is 14 residues. Trimming pared 5 bases from V and 6 bases from J, leaving 14 bases between. Per the germline V gene, CDR1 is MNHEY and CDR2 is SVGAGI. CDR3 bases: TGTGCCAGCAGTAGTAAACTCAGCGTCAATGAGCAGTTCTTC. Translating it yields CASSSKLSVNEQFF.

V gene TRBV11-2 combines with J gene TRBJ1-4; D unresolved. This CDR3 comprises 12 residues. In germline, CDR1 is SGHAT, CDR2 FQNNGV. V was shortened by 2 bases and J by 13 bases, with 11 bases between the two germline ends. CDR3 residues: CASSLTLGILFF. CDR3 nucleotides: TGTGCCAGCAGCTTAACCCTCGGGATACTGTTTTTT.

J is TRBJ2-1 and V is TRBV7-9, with TRBD2 identical over 7 bases. The J segment lost 1 base and the V segment lost 5 bases, leaving 2 bases of the junction unmatched. Per the germline V gene, CDR1 is SEHNR and CDR2 is FQNEAQ (reference sequence). The CDR3 spans 14 residues. The CDR3 reads CASSSSGSYNEQFF. The CDR3 DNA reads TGTGCCAGCAGCAGTAGCGGGTCCTACAATGAGCAGTTCTTC.

The chain is built from TRBV2 and TRBJ1-1, with a weak D call TRBD1 (6 bases). The V end was cut by 7 bases, the J end by 0 bases, with 12 bases between. This CDR3 is 14 amino acids long. Germline V gives CDR1 SNHLY, CDR2 FYNNEI. The DNA of the CDR3 is TGTGCCAGCACCGAGACAGGCATGAACACTGAAGCTTTCTTT. Protein: CASTETGMNTEAFF.

V is TRBV5-1 and J is TRBJ1-5; D is perhaps TRBD1 (5 bases). The CDR3 length is 15 residues. Germline V gene data show CDR1 as SGHRS and CDR2 as YFSETQ. Trimming stripped 0 bases from V and 3 bases from J, with 10 bases between. CDR3 DNA sequence: TGCGCCAGCAGCTTGGAAGCGGGGGACAATCAGCCCCAGCATTTT. Protein: CASSLEAGDNQPQHF.

CDR3: CAWSTSYGYTF. CDR3 nucleotide sequence: TGTGCCTGGAGCACGAGCTATGGCTACACCTTC. The genes are TRBV30 and TRBJ1-2; unclear D gene. Trimming shortened V by 3 bases and J by 4 bases, and 6 bases separated the two germline ends. This CDR3 has 11 residues. Germline assignment: CDR1 GTSNPN and CDR2 SVGIG (reference sequence).

The chain joins TRBV7-9 to TRBJ1-6; the D gene is possibly TRBD1 (6 bases). Germline CDR1 is SEHNR and CDR2 is FQNEAQ (reference sequence). This CDR3 region has 13 residues. V lost 8 bases and J 8 bases, leaving 13 bases between the germline ends. CDR3 nucleotide sequence: TGTGCCAGCGCGGACAGAACGTATTCACCCCTCCACTTT. Its protein product is CASADRTYSPLHF.

The V gene is TRBV27, the J gene TRBJ1-1, with D perhaps TRBD1 (5 bases). The germline V gene has CDR1 MNHEY and CDR2 SMNVEV (reference sequence). The CDR3 has 15 amino acids. The V and J ends lost 2 bases and 4 bases respectively, with 14 bases between them. The CDR3 DNA follows: TGTGCCAGCAGTTTACTTTCACCCGGGGGCACTGAAGCTTTCTTT. It specifies CASSLLSPGGTEAFF.

This chain links TRBV5-6 with TRBJ1-5, with TRBD1 matching 8 bases. The V and J ends lost 2 bases and 3 bases, in that order; junction bases with no gene match: 4. Per the germline V gene, CDR1 is SGHDT and CDR2 is YYEEEE. The CDR3 sequence is 15 residues long. The CDR3 loop reads CASSLRDRLNQPQHF. CDR3 coding DNA: TGTGCCAGCAGCTTAAGGGACAGGCTCAATCAGCCCCAGCATTTT.

This chain uses TRBV5-1 with TRBJ1-4; D uncertain. Germline lookup yields CDR1 SGHRS and CDR2 YFSETQ. The ends were cut back, 3 bases at V and 6 bases at J, with 15 bases in the middle. CDR3 size: 15 residues. The CDR3 is CASSSGGPRDEKLFF. Here the CDR3 DNA reads TGCGCCAGCAGCTCCGGTGGGCCGAGGGATGAAAAACTGTTTTTT.

This chain joins TRBV30 and TRBJ2-7; TRBD2 aligns across 7 bases. Germline assignment: CDR1 GTSNPN and CDR2 SVGIG (reference sequence). J lost 4 bases, V lost 5 bases, and 11 bases had no gene match. The CDR3 is 14 amino acids. As DNA, the CDR3 is TGTGCCTGGGGTCTAGCGGCCGGGGCTTACGAGCAGTACTTC. Its translation is CAWGLAAGAYEQYF.

The chain links TRBV30 to TRBJ1-1; 9 bases map to TRBD1. V was clipped by 0 bases and J by 4 bases; unmatched bases: 9. The CDR3 runs to 16 residues. Germline assignment: CDR1 GTSNPN and CDR2 SVGIG (reference sequence). CDR3 loop: CAWSVRGGTGSTEAFF. The CDR3 DNA sequence: TGTGCCTGGAGTGTTAGGGGCGGGACAGGGAGCACTGAAGCTTTCTTT.

This chain uses TRBV19 with TRBJ1-2, with TRBD1 matching over 7 bases. Germline lookup yields CDR1 LNHDA and CDR2 SQIVND (reference sequence). V trimming: 6 bases; J trimming: 9 bases; junction bases outside the gene matches: 13. This CDR3 is 14 amino acids long. The CDR3 bases are TGTGCCAGTAGCTATACTACAGGGGTATTTAGCTACACCTTC. This encodes CASSYTTGVFSYTF.

This chain connects TRBV27 to TRBJ2-7; perhaps TRBD1 as D (5 bases). The CDR3 runs 13 residues. The V gene's germline CDR1 is MNHEY and CDR2 SMNVEV (reference sequence). The V end lost 6 bases, the J end lost 4 bases, and 13 bases lay between the germline ends. The CDR3 bases are TGTGCCAGCAGGGTAAACAGGTTATACGAGCAGTACTTC. This encodes CASRVNRLYEQYF.

The gene calls are TRBV7-6 and TRBJ1-3; D remains ambiguous. The CDR3 has 17 amino acids. Germline CDR1 is SGHVS and CDR2 is FNYEAQ. Deletions cut 4 bases from V and 2 bases from J, with 18 bases between. The CDR3 spells CASSYGVIGVPGNTIYF. In DNA, the CDR3 is TGTGCCAGCAGCTATGGAGTAATCGGGGTCCCTGGAAACACCATATATTTT.

In DNA form, the CDR3 reads TGTGCCAGCAGCCAACCAGGGGGGGAGACCCAGTACTTC. Protein product: CASSQPGGETQYF. This chain uses TRBV14 with TRBJ2-5; weak D call: TRBD1 (7 bases). Germline values: CDR1 SGHDN, CDR2 FVKESK. This CDR3 region has 13 residues. The V and J ends lost 2 bases and 5 bases respectively, with 9 bases between them. Full variable domain (remainder filled in from reference TRBV14 and TRBJ2-5): EAGVTQFPSHSVIEKGQTVTLRCDPISGHDNLYWYRRVMGKEIKFLLHFVKESKQDESGMPNNRFLAERTGGTYSTLKVQPAELEDSGVYFCASSQPGGETQYFGPGTRLLVL.